Below, 2 T cell receptor beta chains from the same sample are listed, as sequenced in a study of CD39 and CD103 CD8 tumor-infiltrating T cells (dated by TCRdb to between 2017 and 2018). Library preparation used the immunoSEQ multiplex PCR assay. This immuneACCESS table, as held by TCRdb, lists in-frame sequences with V and J called but not all clones. Of the missing ones, under half trace to an unresolved V gene in checked studies; the others have no known cause. Within this sample are 7,000 to 8,500 clones, with more than 60% of them counted one time only. In total, the top ten clones hold 58% of the sample. Material for sequencing was CD8+ T cells sorted from blood. The sample's cell subset or site, from its label and the paper: total memory CD8 T cells (CD45RA-CCR7+/-) from blood or uninvolved lymph node. These receptors came from a human donor with head and neck squamous cell carcinoma.

The genes are TRBV15 and TRBJ2-3; D not resolved. This CDR3 has 15 residues. Germline V CDR1 and CDR2: LNHNV, YYDKDF (reference sequence). Trimming cost V 1 base and J 1 base, with 9 bases left between them. The CDR3 is CATSRVVGGTDTQYF. In DNA, the CDR3 is TGTGCCACCAGCAGAGTTGTGGGCGGCACAGATACGCAGTATTTT.

In its sample, this clone is medium-sized. The V and J genes are TRBV7-9 and TRBJ1-2, with 9 bases matching TRBD1. Germline CDR1 reads SEHNR; CDR2 reads FQNEAQ (reference sequence). With 4 bases clipped from V and 8 bases from J, the junction kept 11 bases outside the gene matches. The CDR3 sequence is 15 residues long. The DNA for the CDR3 is TGTGCCAGCAGCTCCTCCGGGACAGGGCTAATAGGCTACACCTTC. It yields the protein CASSSSGTGLIGYTF.